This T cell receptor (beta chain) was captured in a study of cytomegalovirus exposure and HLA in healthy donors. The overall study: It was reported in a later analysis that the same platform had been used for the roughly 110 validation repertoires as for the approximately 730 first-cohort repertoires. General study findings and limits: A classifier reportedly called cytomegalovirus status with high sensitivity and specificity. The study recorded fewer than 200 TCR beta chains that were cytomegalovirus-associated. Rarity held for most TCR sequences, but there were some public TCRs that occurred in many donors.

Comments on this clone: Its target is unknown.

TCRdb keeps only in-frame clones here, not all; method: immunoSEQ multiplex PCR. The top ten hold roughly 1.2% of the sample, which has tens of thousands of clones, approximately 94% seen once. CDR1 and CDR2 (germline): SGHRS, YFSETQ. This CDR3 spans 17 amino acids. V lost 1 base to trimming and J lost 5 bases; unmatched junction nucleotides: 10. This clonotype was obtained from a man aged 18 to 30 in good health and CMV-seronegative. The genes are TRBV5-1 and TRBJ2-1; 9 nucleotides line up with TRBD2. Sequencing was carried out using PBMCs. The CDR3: CASSLSPSGVEDNEQFF. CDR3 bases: TGCGCCAGCAGCTTGTCCCCTAGCGGGGTGGAGGACAATGAGCAGTTCTTC.